The clone carrying this T cell receptor beta chain occurred many times. Its antigen is currently unknown. The data were obtained in a study of T-cell reconstitution after alpha-beta-depleted transplantation in children. Whole-study results and caveats: When one year had passed after transplant, most T-cell counts and diversity came from newly produced T cells.

Unique molecular identifiers were used to barcode this TCRbeta library. One entry per CDR3 protein, called by TCRdb with MiXCR from the PCR reads. The table includes under 250,000 distinct CDR3 sequences, about 7% detected once. From germline, CDR1 is SQVTM and CDR2 ANQGSEA. This CDR3 is 14 amino acids long. V dropped 0 bases and J dropped 4 bases, with 12 bases sitting between them. The sequence derives from a boy younger than 10 with acute lymphoblastic leukemia, due to receive a stem cell transplant. This rearrangement joins TRBV29-1 to TRBJ1-1, with D maybe TRBD1 (5 bases). Sample: PBMCs, taken before TCRalphabeta/CD19-depleted stem cell transplant. CDR3 DNA sequence: TGCAGCGTTGAAGATCACTCGGGGCGCACTGAAGCTTTCTTT. It translates to CSVEDHSGRTEAFF.